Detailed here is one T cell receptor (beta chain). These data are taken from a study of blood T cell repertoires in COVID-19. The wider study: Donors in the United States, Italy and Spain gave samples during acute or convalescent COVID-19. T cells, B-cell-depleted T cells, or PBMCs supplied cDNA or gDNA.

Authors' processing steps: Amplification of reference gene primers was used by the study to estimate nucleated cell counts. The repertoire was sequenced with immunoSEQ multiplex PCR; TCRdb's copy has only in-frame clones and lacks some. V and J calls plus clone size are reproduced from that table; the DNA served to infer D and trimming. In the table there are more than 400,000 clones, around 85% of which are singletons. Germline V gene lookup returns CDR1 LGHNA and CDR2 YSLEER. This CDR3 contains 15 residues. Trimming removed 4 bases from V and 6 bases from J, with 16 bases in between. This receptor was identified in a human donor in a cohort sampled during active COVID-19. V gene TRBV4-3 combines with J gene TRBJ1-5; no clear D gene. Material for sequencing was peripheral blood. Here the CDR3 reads CASSLDAGRGQPQHF. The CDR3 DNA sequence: TGCGCCAGCAGCCTTGATGCGGGGAGAGGTCAGCCCCAGCATTTT.